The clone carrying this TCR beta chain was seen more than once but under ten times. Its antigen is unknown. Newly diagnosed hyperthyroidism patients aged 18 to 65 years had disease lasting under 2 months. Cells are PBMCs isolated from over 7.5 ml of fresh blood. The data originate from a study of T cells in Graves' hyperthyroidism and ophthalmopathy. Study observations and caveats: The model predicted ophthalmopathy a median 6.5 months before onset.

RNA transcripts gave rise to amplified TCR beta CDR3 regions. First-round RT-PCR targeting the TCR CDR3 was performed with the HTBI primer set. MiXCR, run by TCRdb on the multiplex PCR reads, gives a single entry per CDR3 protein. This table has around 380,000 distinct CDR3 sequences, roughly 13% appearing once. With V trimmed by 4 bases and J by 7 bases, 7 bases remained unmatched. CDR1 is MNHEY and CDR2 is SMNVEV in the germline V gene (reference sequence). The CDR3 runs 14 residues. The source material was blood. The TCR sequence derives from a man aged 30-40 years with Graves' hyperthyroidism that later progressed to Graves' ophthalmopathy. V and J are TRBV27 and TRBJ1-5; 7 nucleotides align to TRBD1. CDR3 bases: TGTGCCAGCAGTTACCGACAGGGCGGACAGCCCCAGCATTTT. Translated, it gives CASSYRQGGQPQHF.